One T cell receptor beta chain is described in this entry. Its cognate antigen has yet to be identified. The record has no base qualities; no much larger clone is one base away. High-throughput TCR beta sequencing profiled peripheral blood CD8+ and CD4+ T cells from healthy donors, Susac syndrome patients and multiple sclerosis patients. The multiple sclerosis controls were treatment-naive patients whose relapsing-remitting disease, either stable or active, fulfilled the revised McDonald criteria. Bulk CD8+ and CD4+ T cells were purified by magnetic negative isolation, while CD8+ TEMRA cells were enriched using FACS. Blood was collected in EDTA tubes and processed within 24 hours, with PBMCs isolated through density gradient centrifugation. PBMCs intended for TCR sequencing were cryopreserved in liquid nitrogen and thawed later in a water bath at 37 degrees C. The sorted or isolated CD4+, CD8+ and CD8+ TEMRA cells had a purity of 90% or higher.

The sample belongs to a study of CD8 T cells in Susac syndrome (dated by TCRdb to between 2018 and 2021). General notes on the study: Repertoire sequencing was used to test whether CD8+ T cell activation and differentiation in Susac syndrome was antigen driven. Clonality of the CD8+ T cell repertoire was compared between around eleven healthy donors, around 14 Susac syndrome patients and 15 multiple sclerosis patients.

The paper's findings and limits, for the study overall: The number of individuals in the TCR sequencing and HLA analysis was recognized as being relatively small.

The CDR3 holds 17 amino acids from the cysteine to the phenylalanine. The only DNA kept is the CDR3, 51 bases in frame from the first base. V loses 7 bases of germline sequence and J loses 3 bases, and the interval between the two ends is 22 bases. From the germline V gene, CDR1 is SGHAT and CDR2 is FQNNGV. RNA was extracted using the RNeasy kit, and about 0.5 to 1 ug of the RNA was reverse transcribed with random hexamers. The immunoSEQ multiplex PCR assay, which covers 54 Vbeta and 13 Jbeta segments, was used to amplify TCR beta CDR3 regions. To correct PCR amplification bias, a synthetic template baseline was used for both primer optimization and computational correction. In the paper's pipeline: Reads were annotated to V, D and J genes per IMGT and analyzed with immunoSEQ Analyzer, keeping only productive sequences. Clonality was computed as one minus Shannon entropy normalized by log2 of the number of productive unique sequences. For each patient and control, public and private clones were evaluated among the 100 most prevalent clones. Susac-specific clones were defined as absent from healthy and MS cohorts, over a thousand published viral clones and other ImmuneACCESS disease sequences. The public reads were reprocessed in TCRdb via fastp at Q25 and MiXCR, keeping in-frame beta chains. Rows are combined by CDR3 protein, so each entry shows the most common genes and DNA. TCRdb's processing, not the authors' own work, is the source of the V and J calls. Present in this sample are approximately 220,000 distinct CDR3 sequences, roughly nine tenths of which were seen just once. The biggest ten clones account for over 0.1% of the sample.

Material for sequencing was CD8+ T cells from PBMCs. The receptor chain draws on TRBV11-2 and TRBJ1-5; the D gene lacks a confident call. The sequence was collected from a human donor with multiple sclerosis. CDR3 protein: CASTLGREQFLNQPQHF. The nucleotides are TGTGCCAGCACCCTTGGGAGGGAACAGTTTCTCAATCAGCCCCAGCATTTT.